Below, one TCR beta chain is given with its context. The sample originates from a study of blood T cell repertoires in COVID-19. Sequenced by immunoSEQ multiplex PCR; TCRdb stores in-frame clones only, minus some. The repertoire holds 95,000 to 110,000 clones, with roughly nine tenths as singletons. Germline CDR1 and CDR2: MNHEY and SVGAGI. With V trimmed by 8 bases and J by 3 bases, 8 bases remained unmatched. This CDR3 is built from 14 residues. V and J are TRBV6-5 and TRBJ2-3; 7 bases agree with TRBD2. The source material was peripheral blood. This TCR came from a human donor in a cohort sampled during active COVID-19. CDR3 sequence reads: CASQAGVGTDTQYF. The CDR3 DNA follows: TGTGCCAGCCAGGCGGGAGTGGGTACAGATACGCAGTATTTT.